The 19 T cell receptor beta chains reported below all come from one sample, sequenced in a study of blood T cell repertoires in COVID-19. Method: immunoSEQ multiplex PCR; TCRdb's copy keeps in-frame clones and lacks some. Among fewer than 200,000 clones listed, about 87% were seen once. The sequenced sample consisted of peripheral blood. These receptor sequences come from a woman between 70 and 85 years old with COVID-19, enrolled during active disease.

The chain couples TRBV9 to TRBJ1-1; maybe TRBD1 (5 bases). CDR1 is SGDLS and CDR2 is YYNGEE in the germline V gene. This CDR3 contains 16 residues. Trimming stripped 1 base from V and 1 base from J, with 14 bases between. In nucleotides, the CDR3 is TGTGCCAGCAGCGTAATGCCCGCGGGGGGGAACACTGAAGCTTTCTTT. This gives the protein CASSVMPAGGNTEAFF.

V usage is TRBV28 and J usage is TRBJ2-1, with 13 bases lining up with TRBD2. Trimming removed 7 bases from V and 6 bases from J; junction bases left unmatched: 21. The CDR3 is 20 amino acids. Germline-derived CDR1 and CDR2 are MDHEN and SYDVKM. CDR3 DNA: TGTGCCAGCACTCTCAGGACTAGCGGGAGCGTTCTTACTCCGGGCAATGAGCAGTTCTTC. It encodes CASTLRTSGSVLTPGNEQFF.

The chain links TRBV24-1 to TRBJ2-1; D may be TRBD1 (5 bases). Trimming shortened V by 2 bases and J by 4 bases, and 8 bases separated the two germline ends. The germline gives CDR1 KGHDR, CDR2 SFDVKD. The CDR3 runs 14 residues. DNA of the CDR3: TGTGCCACCAGTGATTCCAGGGTATACAATGAGCAGTTCTTC. Translated: CATSDSRVYNEQFF.

The chain links TRBV5-1 to TRBJ2-1, with 9 positions matching TRBD2. CDR1 SGHRS and CDR2 YFSETQ come from the germline V gene. The CDR3 is 17 residues long. Trimming removed 4 bases from V and 5 bases from J; junction bases left unmatched: 13. CDR3 region: CASSAGLAPLSDNEQFF. Here the CDR3 DNA reads TGCGCCAGCAGCGCCGGACTAGCGCCGCTGAGTGACAATGAGCAGTTCTTC.

There are a few counts of this clone. V and J are TRBV27 and TRBJ2-2, with 7 bases fitting TRBD1. The CDR3 is made up of 14 amino acids. CDR1 is MNHEY, CDR2 SMNVEV, per germline (reference sequence). With V trimmed by 5 bases and J by 3 bases, 3 bases remained unmatched. CDR3 sequence reads: CASSPTGDTGELFF. The DNA of the CDR3 is TGTGCCAGCAGTCCCACAGGGGACACCGGGGAGCTGTTTTTT.

The V gene is TRBV19, the J gene TRBJ2-1, with TRBD2 matching 7 bases. V lost 5 bases, J lost 7 bases, and 14 bases stayed unmatched. Looked up from germline, CDR1 is LNHDA and CDR2 is SQIVND (reference sequence). The CDR3 has 16 residues. The chain's CDR3 is CASSPTLAEGFNEQFF. CDR3 DNA: TGTGCCAGTAGTCCCACCCTAGCGGAGGGTTTTAATGAGCAGTTCTTC.

The chain employs TRBV7-2 and TRBJ1-1; no reliable D call. V lost 1 base and J lost 7, with 13 bases in between. Germline V gene data show CDR1 as SGHTA and CDR2 as FQGNSA. CDR3 length: 14 residues. The CDR3 is CASSLGSGVGEAFF. As DNA, the CDR3 is TGTGCCAGCAGCTTAGGTTCCGGGGTCGGTGAAGCTTTCTTT.

The chain carries TRBV7-9 and TRBJ2-7; D is unclear. V was clipped by 8 bases and J by 3 bases, with 8 bases between them. In germline, CDR1 is SEHNR, CDR2 FQNEAQ (reference sequence). The CDR3 consists of 11 residues. The CDR3 loop is CASEANYEQYF. The CDR3 DNA is TGTGCCAGCGAGGCGAACTACGAGCAGTACTTC.

This sequence joins TRBV28 and TRBJ1-6, with D unresolved. Germline V CDR1 and CDR2: MDHEN, SYDVKM. The CDR3 loop spans 12 amino acids. V lost 9 bases and J lost 10, with 13 bases in between. This CDR3 is CASFIPGSPLHF. The CDR3 nucleotides are TGTGCCAGTTTTATTCCAGGCTCACCCCTCCACTTT.

The chain has TRBV6-5 and TRBJ2-7; no clear D. The CDR3 consists of 11 residues. V was pared by 6 bases and J by 2 bases, with 5 bases between. CDR1 is MNHEY, CDR2 SVGAGI, per germline. CDR3 amino acids: CASSFTYEQYF. DNA for the CDR3: TGTGCCAGCAGCTTTACCTACGAGCAGTACTTC.

The rearrangement links TRBV13 to TRBJ1-6, with a tentative D call TRBD1 (6 bases). The germline V gene encodes CDR1 PRHDT and CDR2 FYEKMQ (reference sequence). The CDR3 is 15 amino acids. Trimming took 2 bases from V and 6 from J, leaving 11 bases between them. The CDR3 nucleotides read TGTGCCAGCAGCTTAACCAGGGGCCGTAATTCACCCCTCCACTTT. This encodes CASSLTRGRNSPLHF.

The chain links TRBV6-5 to TRBJ1-6; no clear D. V was shortened by 7 bases and J by 6 bases, with 13 bases between the two germline ends. The CDR3 extends over 14 amino acids. Germline CDR1 MNHEY, CDR2 SVGAGI. CDR3 sequence: CASNSGDTNSPLHF. The CDR3, as DNA: TGTGCCAGCAACTCCGGCGACACTAATTCACCCCTCCACTTT.

This clone came up once. CDR3 sequence reads: CATSDYGTGYTDTQYF. CDR3 bases: TGTGCCACCAGTGATTACGGGACAGGGTACACAGATACGCAGTATTTT. The rearrangement links TRBV24-1 to TRBJ2-3, with 9 bases lining up with TRBD1. Germline CDR1 is KGHDR and CDR2 is SFDVKD. J gave up 2 bases and V 2 bases, and 4 bases lay outside the gene matches. CDR3 length: 16 residues.

This clone was picked up one time. The V gene is TRBV18, the J gene TRBJ2-3; 8 bases are shared with TRBD1. Germline V CDR1 and CDR2: KGHSH, LQKENI. The ends lost 3 bases at V and 2 bases at J; junction bases unmatched: 7. This CDR3 region has 16 residues. For the CDR3, the DNA is TGTGCCAGCTCACCCCAGGGGACAGGTAACACAGATACGCAGTATTTT. This sequence encodes CASSPQGTGNTDTQYF.

This clone was seen a handful of times. This chain joins TRBV6-5 and TRBJ2-1; possible D gene TRBD2, 6 bases. CDR1 and CDR2 from the germline V gene are MNHEY and SVGAGI. The CDR3 runs 12 residues. V was pared by 7 bases and J by 8 bases, with 12 bases between. As DNA, the CDR3 is TGTGCCAGCATCGGGAGTGGTGATGAGCAGTTCTTC. Translated: CASIGSGDEQFF.

This chain links TRBV7-9 with TRBJ1-2, with no clear D. There are 15 residues in the CDR3. Germline loops: CDR1 SEHNR, CDR2 FQNEAQ (reference sequence). V gave up 2 bases and J gave up 1 base, with 11 bases separating them. As DNA, the CDR3 is TGTGCCAGCAGCTTAATTATGGGCCTTAACTATGGCTACACCTTC. Its protein is CASSLIMGLNYGYTF.

Here the CDR3 reads CASRTGIYSNQPQHF. The CDR3 DNA sequence: TGTGCCAGCAGGACAGGCATTTATAGCAATCAGCCCCAGCATTTT. The V gene is TRBV2, the J gene TRBJ1-5, with D possibly TRBD1 on 6 matching bases. The V gene lost 6 bases and the J gene lost 0 bases, with 12 bases spanning the gap. The CDR3 sequence is 15 residues long. The germline gives CDR1 SNHLY, CDR2 FYNNEI.

V gene TRBV30 combines with J gene TRBJ1-6; weak D call: TRBD1 (5 bases). Germline V lookup: CDR1 GTSNPN, CDR2 SVGIG (reference sequence). V lost 4 bases, J lost 0 bases, and 10 bases lay in between. The CDR3 extends over 15 amino acids. For the CDR3, the DNA is TGTGCCTGGACGGACACGAGCTCCTATAATTCACCCCTCCACTTT. As protein: CAWTDTSSYNSPLHF.

The genes are TRBV27 and TRBJ2-1; TRBD2 matches 13 bases. Germline V gene sequence: CDR1 MNHEY, CDR2 SMNVEV (reference sequence). V dropped 6 bases and J dropped 2; count of bases not matched to a gene: 10. The CDR3 runs to 18 residues. CDR3 residues: CASSFGTSGTRTYNEQFF. The DNA for the CDR3 is TGTGCCAGCAGCTTCGGGACTAGCGGGACTCGGACCTACAATGAGCAGTTCTTC.